This TCR beta chain was documented in a study of Ad26.COV2.S vaccination and SARS-CoV-2 variants. Germline CDR1 and CDR2: SGHAT and FQDESV (reference sequence). J was trimmed by 6 bases and V by 6 bases; bases with no gene match: 5. This CDR3 region has 14 residues. The treatment is: some 19 received Ad26.COV2.S at low or high dose, single or two shots; about 5 received placebo; per-sample allocation not given. Day 63 following the first vaccine or placebo injection was when the samples were taken. Generated by immunoSEQ multiplex PCR, the TCRdb table keeps only in-frame clones and is missing some. The table lists around 250,000 clones, roughly 85% of them singletons, with under 3% in the top ten.

This clonotype originated in a person between 18 and 59 years old who received the Ad26.COV2.S COVID-19 vaccine or a placebo. This specimen was peripheral blood, taken in a trial of Ad26.COV2.S vaccine versus placebo. V and J are TRBV11-1 and TRBJ1-6, with TRBD1 identical over 7 bases. CDR3 coding DNA: TGTGCCAGCAGAGCGGGACAGCTTAATTCACCCCTCCACTTT. Protein product: CASRAGQLNSPLHF.